This entry is about one T cell receptor (beta chain). Its antigen remains unknown. The method was immunoSEQ multiplex PCR; TCRdb's version includes in-frame clones alone and lacks a portion of them. The top ten clones hold about 13% of a sample with around 9,300 clones, 70% to 85% of them seen once. These data belong to a study of immune cell composition in non-small cell lung cancer. V was pared by 3 bases and J by 2 bases, with 17 bases between. CDR3 length: 16 amino acids. Germline CDR1 and CDR2: SGHNT and YYREEE (reference sequence). The normal lung sample lay at least 3 cm, and maximally far, from the tumour. Study-wide results and caveats: Tumour-associated clones >0.5% occurred in under 35% of adenocarcinomas, less than 80% of squamous. Tumour-reactive clones were not shown to match dominant in vivo tumour clones.

The chain couples TRBV5-4 to TRBJ1-2; D may be TRBD1 (5 bases). The receptor was derived from a human donor with non-small cell lung cancer. Material for sequencing was non-adjacent lung tissue. The CDR3 reads CASSSLVGGGNYGYTF. DNA for the CDR3: TGTGCCAGCAGCTCTCTAGTTGGGGGAGGGAACTATGGCTACACCTTC.